This TCR beta chain originates from a study of beta chain features in type 1 diabetes. Investigators reverse transcribed all isolated RNA, so they sequenced expressed TCRB transcripts. Around 3.8 million reads per sample were averaged for naive, central memory and regulatory samples. Libraries were prepared by immunoSEQ multiplex PCR; TCRdb keeps only in-frame clonotypes and omits some of them. The table includes about 900,000 clones, roughly a sixth detected once. Germline values: CDR1 SGHRS, CDR2 YFSETQ. This CDR3 region has 14 residues. V was cut by 1 base and J by 2 bases, with 10 bases left in between. This clone was counted a few times.

The sequencing input was naive CD4+ T cells from blood. The gene calls are TRBV5-1 and TRBJ2-7; tentative D call: TRBD1 (6 bases). This TCR was sampled from a woman aged 18-29 years in good health. The CDR3 region has the DNA TGCGCCAGCAGCTTGATAGGGGGAACCTACGAGCAGTACTTC. Amino acids: CASSLIGGTYEQYF.